The clone carrying this T cell receptor (beta chain) was observed a handful of times. This entry belongs to a study of cytomegalovirus exposure and HLA in healthy donors. With 7 bases removed from V and 5 bases from J, the gap between germline ends came to 11 bases. The CDR3 has 12 amino acids. In germline, CDR1 is LNHDA, CDR2 SQIVND (reference sequence). Use of 60 Vbeta and 13 Jbeta primers characterized the PCR. Clones were read by immunoSEQ multiplex PCR, and TCRdb kept only the in-frame ones, dropping some. The repertoire includes 150,000 to 200,000 clones, 84% of them detected once, and around 0.26% sits in the top ten.

This TCR was recovered from a boy younger than 18 in good health and CMV-seronegative. Material for sequencing was PBMCs. The chain carries TRBV19 and TRBJ2-5, with D unclear. CDR3 protein: CASNSYAETQYF. In DNA form, the CDR3 reads TGTGCCAGTAATAGCTACGCGGAGACCCAGTACTTC.